These 27 T cell receptor beta chains were all obtained from the same sample, sequenced in a study of T cell repertoires in cytomegalovirus infection (dated by TCRdb to about 2019). The run used an Illumina HiSeq 1500. TCRdb cleaned the public reads at Q25 with fastp, built clones with MiXCR and kept in-frame beta chains. CDR3 protein duplicates are merged, each entry listing the most common genes and DNA. The sample table holds almost 550,000 distinct CDR3 sequences, of which 16% were seen once. 20% to 30% of the sample is in the top ten clones. The sample comprised CD8+ T cells from PBMCs. The receptors were gathered from a human donor in good health (CMV status not recorded). Some clones in this sample may be carry-over from other donors' samples.

Turning to this clonotype: Possible read error: a much larger clone is one base away. As the CDR3 is not closed by the conserved phenylalanine or tryptophan, this likely results from a read error. This chain joins TRBV28 and TRBJ2-7, with TRBD2 identical over 7 bases. The CDR3 runs 15 residues. Germline CDR1 and CDR2: MDHEN and SYDVKM. With 5 bases clipped from V and 0 bases from J, the junction kept 7 bases outside the gene matches. CDR3 region: CASSLPGTTSYEQYL. The CDR3 DNA follows: TGTGCCAGCAGTCTTCCCGGGACTACCTCCTACGAGCAGTACTTA.

This clonotype was detected a few times. The chain is built from TRBV4-1 and TRBJ2-3; D possibly corresponds to TRBD2 (6 bases). The V end lost 4 bases, the J end lost 2 bases, and 13 bases lay between the germline ends. Germline values: CDR1 MGHRA, CDR2 YSYEKL. This CDR3 has 15 residues. Written as DNA, the CDR3 is TGCGCCAGCAGCCCTTGGGCGGGGTCCACAGATACGCAGTATTTT. Translating gives CASSPWAGSTDTQYF.

This clonotype was found many times. This chain joins TRBV5-8 and TRBJ2-6, with D unresolved. The CDR3 contains 18 residues. Germline loops: CDR1 SGHTS, CDR2 YDEGEE. V was pared by 0 bases and J by 0 bases, with 13 bases between. The CDR3 DNA sequence: TGTGCCAGCAGCTTGGGACAAGGCCAGAACTCTGGGGCCAACGTCCTGACTTTC. Protein sequence: CASSLGQGQNSGANVLTF.

This clonotype was recorded many times. The J gene is TRBJ1-2, the V gene TRBV12-3 or TRBV12-4; D is uncertain. V was shortened by 1 base and J by 4 bases, with 16 bases between the two germline ends. There are 16 residues in the CDR3. The CDR3 here is CASSLEGYTPFYGYTF. The CDR3, as DNA: TGTGCCAGCAGTTTAGAGGGCTACACCCCTTTCTATGGCTACACCTTC.

This clonotype was detected ten times or more. The chain combines TRBV2 with TRBJ1-3, with 8 bases identical to TRBD1. The CDR3 has 16 residues. Germline V gene data show CDR1 as SNHLY and CDR2 as FYNNEI. V trimming: 8 bases; J trimming: 2 bases; junction bases outside the gene matches: 11. The CDR3 reads CASGIAGGAAGNTIYF. The CDR3 bases are TGTGCCAGCGGAATCGCAGGGGGCGCCGCTGGAAACACCATATATTTT.

The chain has TRBV13 and TRBJ1-1; D perhaps matches TRBD1 (6 bases). The CDR3 has 14 amino acids. V was shortened by 3 bases and J by 4 bases, with 12 bases between the two germline ends. Germline CDR1 PRHDT, CDR2 FYEKMQ (reference sequence). CDR3 loop: CASSLGARSTEAFF. The CDR3 DNA is TGTGCCAGCAGCTTGGGGGCCCGGAGCACTGAAGCTTTCTTT.

The chain employs TRBV6-6 and TRBJ2-5; D possibly uses TRBD1 or TRBD2 (5 bases each). Deletions cut 5 bases from V and 2 bases from J, with 15 bases between. Germline V gives CDR1 MNHNY, CDR2 SVGAGI (reference sequence). This CDR3 region has 15 residues. DNA for the CDR3: TGTGCCAGCAGTACCGGGGACGGCCTGCAAGAGACCCAGTACTTC. This codes for CASSTGDGLQETQYF.

This clonotype was picked up a small number of times. The gene calls are TRBV4-1 and TRBJ2-1; D is perhaps TRBD1 (6 bases). The V end was cut by 1 base, the J end by 8 bases, with 12 bases between. Germline loops: CDR1 MGHRA, CDR2 YSYEKL. This CDR3 has 14 amino acids. CDR3 residues: CASSQASGVDEQFF. CDR3 nucleotide sequence: TGCGCCAGCAGCCAAGCCTCAGGGGTAGATGAGCAGTTCTTC.

The table lists this clonotype with many counts. The chain joins TRBV18 to TRBJ2-6; the D is unclear. Germline V gives CDR1 KGHSH, CDR2 LQKENI. The CDR3 contains 17 residues. Trimming left V 3 bases short and J 3 bases short, with 15 bases between. CDR3 loop: CASSPLSAVDGANVLTF. The CDR3 nucleotides are TGTGCCAGCTCACCCCTATCCGCAGTGGATGGGGCCAACGTCCTGACTTTC.

This clonotype was detected ten times or more. The rearrangement uses TRBV12-5 and TRBJ2-1, with TRBD1 matching 8 bases. V lost 0 bases, J lost 4 bases, and 5 bases stayed unmatched. The CDR3 extends over 16 amino acids. From germline, CDR1 is LGHNT and CDR2 FRNRAP. The CDR3 region is CASGLVTGGSYNEQFF. The CDR3 DNA sequence: TGTGCTAGTGGTTTGGTCACAGGGGGTTCGTACAATGAGCAGTTCTTC.

This clonotype was seen ten or more times. CDR3 nucleotides: TGTGCCAGCAGCCAAGAAGTCTATACGACGGCCTATGGCTACACCTTC. Translating it yields CASSQEVYTTAYGYTF. The rearrangement joins TRBV4-2 to TRBJ1-2; D unresolved. The CDR3 has 16 residues. CDR1 is LGHNA, CDR2 YNFKEQ, per germline. With 0 bases removed from V and 4 bases from J, the gap between germline ends came to 15 bases.

This clonotype was recorded at least ten times. J is TRBJ2-7 and V is TRBV7-2; 15 nucleotides align to TRBD2. The germline CDR1 and CDR2 sequences are SGHTA and FQGNSA. There are 16 residues in the CDR3. The trim removed 4 bases at V and 4 bases at J, leaving 5 bases unmatched. The CDR3 loop reads CASSSGLAGGLYEQYF. The CDR3, as DNA: TGTGCCAGCAGCTCGGGACTAGCGGGAGGACTTTACGAGCAGTACTTC.

CDR3 nucleotide sequence: TGTGCCAGCAGCAAAGGGGGGTCTCGCAATCAGCCCCAGCATTTT. Translating it yields CASSKGGSRNQPQHF. The chain recombines TRBV9 with TRBJ1-5; D is possibly TRBD1 (6 bases). Trimming removed 4 bases from V and 2 bases from J, with 13 bases in between. The CDR3 is 15 amino acids. Germline V gene sequence: CDR1 SGDLS, CDR2 YYNGEE.

CDR3 coding DNA: TGTGCCACCAGCAGATCAGTGGCGGTTAACACTGAAGCTTTCTTT. Its translation is CATSRSVAVNTEAFF. The chain couples TRBV15 to TRBJ1-1; D uncertain. V was shortened by 2 bases and J by 2 bases, with 12 bases between the two germline ends. CDR3 length equals 15 residues. The V gene's germline CDR1 is LNHNV and CDR2 YYDKDF (reference sequence).

This clonotype was counted a few times. The rearrangement uses TRBV27 and TRBJ2-1, with D perhaps matching TRBD1 (6 bases). Germline loops: CDR1 MNHEY, CDR2 SMNVEV (reference sequence). Trimming removed 6 bases from V and 2 bases from J, with 11 bases in between. This CDR3 contains 14 residues. The CDR3 reads CASSQGGTYNEQFF. DNA for the CDR3: TGTGCCAGCAGCCAAGGGGGTACCTACAATGAGCAGTTCTTC.

This clonotype was seen ten or more times. This chain connects TRBV6-1 to TRBJ2-5; TRBD1 agrees at 7 bases. Germline CDR1 reads MNHNS; CDR2 reads SASEGT. The V and J ends lost 4 bases and 3 bases, in that order; junction bases with no gene match: 2. This CDR3 has 13 amino acids. The CDR3 DNA reads as TGTGCCAGCAGTGTAACAGGGGAAGAGACCCAGTACTTC. Residues: CASSVTGEETQYF.

This clonotype has a count of ten or more. V usage is TRBV7-3 and J usage is TRBJ2-1; D could derive from TRBD1 or TRBD2 (5 bases each). Trimming stripped 3 bases from V and 5 bases from J, with 11 bases between. In germline, CDR1 is SGHTA, CDR2 FQGTGA. This CDR3 has 14 residues. CDR3 residues: CASSLGTLNNEQFF. The CDR3 DNA sequence: TGTGCCAGCAGCTTGGGGACCCTCAACAATGAGCAGTTCTTC.

The gene calls are TRBV11-2 and TRBJ2-4; weak D call: TRBD1 (5 bases). Germline CDR1 is SGHAT and CDR2 is FQNNGV. The CDR3 is 13 residues long. Trimming pared 5 bases from V and 8 bases from J, leaving 13 bases between. The CDR3 sequence is CASSPDIEDIQYF. The CDR3 DNA follows: TGTGCCAGCAGCCCGGACATCGAGGACATTCAGTACTTC. The full variable domain, completed using reference TRBV11-2 and TRBJ2-4, is EAGVAQSPRYKIIEKRQSVAFWCNPISGHATLYWYQQILGQGPKLLIQFQNNGVVDDSQLPKDRFSAERLKGVDSTLKIQPAKLEDSAVYLCASSPDIEDIQYFGAGTRLSVL.

This clonotype was counted only a few times. The chain employs TRBV4-1 and TRBJ1-1, with 7 nucleotides matching TRBD1. The V gene's germline CDR1 is MGHRA and CDR2 YSYEKL. V lost 2 bases to trimming and J lost 7 bases; unmatched junction nucleotides: 10. This CDR3 region has 15 residues. The CDR3: CASSQPKGGGDEAFF. CDR3 DNA: TGCGCCAGCAGCCAACCGAAAGGGGGCGGCGATGAAGCTTTCTTT.

This clonotype was picked up a small number of times. Just one base apart from a much larger clone, this may be a read error. The V call is TRBV6-5, the J call TRBJ2-1, with 11 bases identical to TRBD2. Germline trimming cut 0 bases from V and 7 bases from J; bases unmatched to any gene: 5. Germline CDR1 and CDR2: MNHEY and SVGAGI. CDR3 length equals 16 residues. DNA for the CDR3: TGTGCCAGCAGTTACTCGGCTAGCGGGGGGCAAAATGAGCAGTTCTTC. Residues: CASSYSASGGQNEQFF.

The chain has TRBV4-1 and TRBJ2-1; 7 bases agree with TRBD1. The trim removed 4 bases at V and 2 bases at J, leaving 8 bases unmatched. This CDR3 region has 16 residues. Per germline, CDR1 MGHRA and CDR2 YSYEKL. DNA for the CDR3: TGCGCCAGCAGCCTAGCTTCCGGGACAGCCTACAATGAGCAGTTCTTC. Its protein product is CASSLASGTAYNEQFF.

To note about this clonotype: At one of its ends the junction is not consistent with the germline gene, which may arise from a read error. The gene calls are TRBV12-3 or TRBV12-4 and TRBJ1-1, with D perhaps matching TRBD1 (6 bases). CDR3 size: 14 residues. The CDR3 region has the DNA TGTGCCAGCAGTTTCATTTACCGGGACACAGAAGCTTTCTTT. It is translated as CASSFIYRDTEAFF.

Many counts were recorded for this clonotype. V gene TRBV7-6 combines with J gene TRBJ1-5; possibly TRBD1 for D (5 bases). Per germline, CDR1 SGHVS and CDR2 FNYEAQ. CDR3 length: 16 amino acids. Trimming stripped 5 bases from V and 4 bases from J, with 18 bases between. This CDR3 is CASSPRTGEGNQPQHF. Here the CDR3 DNA reads TGTGCCAGCAGCCCGAGAACAGGAGAGGGAAATCAGCCCCAGCATTTT.

This clonotype was detected many times. The chain employs TRBV4-1 and TRBJ1-3, with a possible D match to TRBD1 (5 bases). Germline lookup yields CDR1 MGHRA and CDR2 YSYEKL. This CDR3 contains 16 residues. The V end lost 1 base, the J end lost 7 bases, and 17 bases lay between the germline ends. In DNA, the CDR3 is TGCGCCAGCAGCCAAGCCGGGGATCTGAGGGGCAACACCATATATTTT. It encodes CASSQAGDLRGNTIYF.

This clonotype was recorded at least ten times. This chain links TRBV4-2 with TRBJ2-7; 10 bases align to TRBD2. J lost 2 bases, V lost 4 bases, and 14 bases had no gene match. The CDR3 extends over 18 amino acids. Germline loops: CDR1 LGHNA, CDR2 YNFKEQ. The CDR3 DNA follows: TGTGCCAGCAGCCCCGACCCTCCCGGACTAGCGGCTGCCTACGAGCAGTACTTC. Translated, it gives CASSPDPPGLAAAYEQYF.

This clonotype was counted between two and nine times. This sequence joins TRBV7-9 and TRBJ2-7, with 9 bases aligning to TRBD1. The CDR3 runs 13 residues. The V segment lost 5 bases and the J segment 5 bases; nucleotides outside the gene matches: 4. The germline V gene has CDR1 SEHNR and CDR2 FQNEAQ (reference sequence). CDR3 sequence: CASSERQGDEQYF. The CDR3 bases are TGTGCCAGCAGCGAACGACAGGGGGACGAGCAGTACTTC.

This clonotype was recorded a few times. The chain combines TRBV27 with TRBJ2-3, with D possibly being TRBD2 (6 bases). The CDR3 loop spans 17 amino acids. Trimming took 5 bases from V and 2 from J, leaving 20 bases between them. The germline V gene has CDR1 MNHEY and CDR2 SMNVEV (reference sequence). The CDR3 loop reads CASSPLQTGGPTDTQYF. The CDR3 bases are TGTGCCAGCAGTCCCCTCCAAACCGGGGGACCCACAGATACGCAGTATTTT.